This T cell receptor (beta chain) was documented in a study of beta chain features in type 1 diabetes (dated by TCRdb to the late 2010s). With respect to the entire study: Patients and healthy donors did not differ in mean age, gender distribution, total cell number or subset yield. A total of some 100,000,000 sorted cells were examined across all samples, and a strong correlation was observed between cell number per subset and RNA yield. The study compared TCRB repertoires of sorted circulating CD4+ T cell subsets between recently diagnosed type 1 diabetes patients and matched healthy donors. Whereas all 28 donors provided naive and central memory subsets, regulatory and stem cell-like memory subsets were isolated from just 8 patients and roughly eight healthy donors. Points the paper makes about the study in general: A moderate but significant shortening of TCRB CDR3 length was observed in type 1 diabetes patients in all four CD4+ subsets. Because small numbers of individuals were included in the HLA sub-analyses, any influence of HLA type on TCRB rearrangement was left unresolved. Naive, central memory and regulatory TCRB repertoires appeared to be more similar among patients than among healthy donors. Shorter templates might be favored by PCR, yet because patient and control samples were amplified and corrected together, any such skew would affect both groups equally. Patients with type 1 diabetes made fewer insertions and deleted more nucleotides at VDJ recombination sites, implying thymic rearrangement abnormalities. Because cDNA was sequenced instead of genomic DNA, activated cells with high expression could be over-represented, although the groups did not differ in activation or CD3 levels.

Remarks on this clone: Its binding antigen is unknown. No base-level quality is on record; no much larger clone is a single base apart.

Each donor gave one peripheral blood draw, roughly 120 mL on average, collected into heparinised tubes. Using a panel that included CD45RO, CCR7, CD25, CD127, CD95 and CD27, naive, central memory, regulatory and stem cell-like memory CD4+ T cells were sorted on a BD FACSAria II. A purity above 95% was achieved for all sorted populations. PBMCs were isolated immediately by Lymphoprep density gradient centrifugation and stained directly without culture. So that batch effects would be minimized, each experiment stained and sorted samples in pairs, pairing one healthy donor with one patient. The CDR3 contains 16 residues, cysteine and phenylalanine counted. This entry keeps only the CDR3 DNA: 48 bases, framed from base 1. The germline V gene sets CDR1 to SGHTA and CDR2 to FQGTGA. V and J are truncated by 5 bases and 2 bases respectively, leaving an intervening sequence of 16 bases. The High Capacity cDNA Reverse Transcription Kit was used to reverse transcribe all of the isolated RNA, meaning that expressed TCRB transcripts were what got sequenced. Deep immunoSEQ sequencing was applied to naive, central memory and regulatory T cell samples, giving an average of roughly 3.5 million total reads per sample. After sorted cells were lysed in RLT buffer, RNA was extracted with DNase-treated RNeasy Micro or Mini kits, with the choice depending on cell number. To prevent cross-contamination, each cell subset was processed individually, whereas patient and healthy donor samples were processed jointly. The immunoSEQ multiplex PCR was used to amplify TCRB sequences from cDNA, yielding 87-bp fragments that span the CDR3 region. Amplicons were sequenced on the Illumina HiSeq platform. The source study handled its data this way. PCR bias was corrected computationally using synthetic template baselines, and reads within Hamming distance 2 were collapsed, with unmergeable singletons discarded. By aligning reads against IMGT, V, D and J genes, CDR3 length, and insertions or deletions at six rearrangement sites were assigned. Within each subset, clonotype counts were normalized to sorted cell number, and only after that were true diversity and Gini coefficients computed with the tcR R package. The overlap coefficient, calculated on TCRB nucleotide sequences, was used to quantify repertoire sharing. As a proxy for the pre-selection repertoire, out-of-frame TCRB sequences from naive cells were analyzed. Held by TCRdb, this immuneACCESS table contains in-frame sequences only and omits some clones. Under half of the omission traces to an unresolved V gene where checked; the cause of the rest is unknown. The DNA was the basis for D and trimming; V, J and clone size are from that table. The sample records about 700,000 clones, roughly 12% of which are singletons. The ten biggest clones cover approximately 0.021% of the sample.

The clonotype comes from a man aged 18 to 30 with type 1 diabetes. The V and J genes are TRBV7-3 and TRBJ2-1; TRBD2 is perhaps the D gene, given 6 matching bases. The sample taken for sequencing was naive CD4+ T cells from blood. According to the study, the label for this sample's cell subset or site signals: true naive CD4+ T cells. DNA sequence: TGTGCCAGCAGCCTCCCCGGGACGGGGGCCTACAATGAGCAGTTCTTC. Translated, it reads CASSLPGTGAYNEQFF.